Shown below are 18 T cell receptor beta chains from a single sample sequenced in a study of CD8 T cells in ankylosing spondylitis. TCRdb passed the 5' RACE reads through MiXCR, listing each CDR3 protein once. This table holds some 140,000 distinct CDR3 sequences, approximately 7.4% found once. Sequencing used blood, either unsorted or a sorted T cell fraction (not recorded which). The receptors come from a female donor with ankylosing spondylitis or in good health (not recorded which).

At least ten counts were recorded for this clonotype. This rearrangement joins TRBV3-1 to TRBJ2-7; D is ambiguous. CDR1 and CDR2 from the germline V gene are LGHDT and YNNKEL (reference sequence). The CDR3 consists of 16 residues. The V end was cut by 4 bases, the J end by 3 bases, with 19 bases between. In DNA, the CDR3 is TGTGCCAGCAGCCGGCCAACAACCGACGGTAGCTACGAGCAGTACTTC. It translates to CASSRPTTDGSYEQYF.

This clonotype was seen at least ten times. The chain joins TRBV5-1 to TRBJ1-2; unclear D gene. In germline, CDR1 is SGHRS, CDR2 YFSETQ. Trimming removed 2 bases at V and 8 bases at J, with 13 bases between. The CDR3 has 13 amino acids. The CDR3 reads CASSFPNSLGYTF. Written as DNA, the CDR3 is TGCGCCAGCAGCTTCCCGAACAGCCTGGGCTACACCTTC. The entire variable domain, with the rest obtained from reference TRBV5-1 and TRBJ1-2, is as follows: KAGVTQTPRYLIKTRGQQVTLSCSPISGHRSVSWYQQTPGQGLQFLFEYFSETQRNKGNFPGRFSGRQFSNSRSEMNVSTLELGDSALYLCASSFPNSLGYTFGSGTRLTVV.

This clonotype was seen ten or more times. CDR3 sequence reads: CASSLAVRNQPQHF. The CDR3 bases are TGTGCCAGCAGTTTAGCAGTCCGGAATCAGCCCCAGCATTTT. This chain links TRBV12-3 or TRBV12-4 with TRBJ1-5, with D uncertain. The CDR3 has 14 residues. V lost 0 bases to trimming and J lost 4 bases, with 7 bases between them.

This clonotype occurred a few times. This chain connects TRBV30 to TRBJ1-1; TRBD1 agrees at 11 bases. This CDR3 spans 12 amino acids. The V gene end was trimmed by 8 bases and the J gene end by 7 bases; junction bases not matched to a gene: 6. Germline loops: CDR1 GTSNPN, CDR2 SVGIG (reference sequence). The CDR3 loop is CARDRGSGEAFF. The CDR3 coding sequence is TGTGCCCGGGACAGGGGGTCGGGTGAAGCTTTCTTT.

This clonotype was observed at least ten times. The V call is TRBV7-2, the J call TRBJ1-2; 7 nucleotides match TRBD1. Trimming cost V 5 bases and J 4 bases; bases outside gene matches: 7. The germline gives CDR1 SGHTA, CDR2 FQGNSA. The CDR3 has 14 amino acids. The CDR3 DNA is TGTGCCAGCAGCCCAGACAGGGCAGTCTATGGCTACACCTTC. Encoded protein: CASSPDRAVYGYTF.

This clonotype was counted at least ten times. The rearrangement links TRBV27 to TRBJ1-5; D may be TRBD1 (6 bases). This CDR3 spans 14 amino acids. V was shortened by 4 bases and J by 3 bases, with 10 bases between the two germline ends. CDR1 and CDR2 from the germline V gene are MNHEY and SMNVEV (reference sequence). CDR3 sequence: CASSWSGANQPQHF. CDR3 sequence (DNA): TGTGCCAGCAGTTGGTCAGGGGCCAATCAGCCCCAGCATTTT.

This clonotype has more than one count but fewer than ten. V and J are TRBV5-1 and TRBJ1-1; D is possibly TRBD1 (6 bases). Per the germline V gene, CDR1 is SGHRS and CDR2 is YFSETQ. V lost 1 base, J lost 0 bases, and 10 bases lay in between. The CDR3 sequence is 15 residues long. The CDR3 nucleotides read TGCGCCAGCAGCTTGCGGACAGCTATGAACACTGAAGCTTTCTTT. Protein sequence: CASSLRTAMNTEAFF.

This clonotype has ten or more counts. This chain links TRBV15 with TRBJ2-7; D unresolved. V shed 5 bases and J shed 0 bases, with 8 bases lying between them. Germline values: CDR1 LNHNV, CDR2 YYDKDF (reference sequence). The CDR3 extends over 13 amino acids. The CDR3 spells CATSDTNSYEQYF. DNA for the CDR3: TGTGCCACCAGCGACACAAACTCCTACGAGCAGTACTTC.

At least ten counts were recorded for this clonotype. The rearrangement joins TRBV20-1 to TRBJ2-6, with D perhaps matching TRBD1 (6 bases). Germline V gene lookup returns CDR1 DFQATT and CDR2 SNEGSKA (reference sequence). V dropped 1 base and J dropped 0 bases, with 13 bases sitting between them. This CDR3 spans 17 amino acids. The CDR3 coding sequence is TGCAGTGCTAGAGTACAGGGCGAAAACTCTGGGGCCAACGTCCTGACTTTC. This translates into CSARVQGENSGANVLTF.

For this clonotype: Compared with germline, one end of the junction differs, possibly owing to a read error. The rearrangement joins TRBV5-1 to TRBJ1-1; the D is unclear. The CDR3 covers 14 residues. The germline V gene has CDR1 SGHRS and CDR2 YFSETQ. CDR3 coding DNA: TGCGCCAGCTGCTTATCGCCAATGAACACTGAAGCTTTCTTT. Protein: CASCLSPMNTEAFF.

This clonotype was detected many times. CDR3 DNA: TGTGCCAGCAGCTTGCCGGGACTCGGGACAGATACGCAGTATTTT. Its protein is CASSLPGLGTDTQYF. This chain links TRBV11-1 with TRBJ2-3; perhaps TRBD2 as D (6 bases). The CDR3 consists of 15 residues. Trimming left V 3 bases short and J 3 bases short, with 13 bases between. In germline, CDR1 is SGHAT, CDR2 FQDESV (reference sequence).

This clonotype was seen more than once but under ten times. An end of the junction does not agree with germline; a read error may underlie this. This chain joins TRBV20-1 and TRBJ2-3; 9 bases agree with TRBD1. There are 17 residues in the CDR3. CDR1 is DFQATT, CDR2 SNEGSKA, per germline (reference sequence). The CDR3 DNA follows: TGCTGTGCTACAACGACGGGACAGGGCATGGGGATAGATACGCAGTATTTT. It encodes CCATTTGQGMGIDTQYF.

Ten or more counts support this clonotype. This chain connects TRBV9 to TRBJ2-1; 8 bases match TRBD2. The length of the CDR3 is 16 residues. Germline loops: CDR1 SGDLS, CDR2 YYNGEE. V was clipped by 4 bases and J by 7 bases; unmatched bases: 13. The CDR3 loop is CASSLRAGEFWNEQFF. The CDR3 DNA is TGTGCCAGCAGCTTACGAGCGGGGGAGTTTTGGAATGAGCAGTTCTTC.

The rearrangement uses TRBV6-1 and TRBJ1-5; no reliable D call. V gave up 2 bases and J gave up 7 bases, with 9 bases separating them. The CDR3 runs 13 residues. The germline CDR1 and CDR2 sequences are MNHNS and SASEGT. CDR3 region: CASSELEAQPQHF. The CDR3 bases are TGTGCCAGCAGTGAATTGGAGGCACAGCCCCAGCATTTT.

For this clonotype: One end of the junction does not line up with germline, which may come from a read error. V usage is TRBV7-2 and J usage is TRBJ1-2; no firm D call. Looked up from germline, CDR1 is SGHTA and CDR2 is FQGNSA. The CDR3 has 13 amino acids. The CDR3 region has the DNA TGTGCCAGCAGCCCCGCTCAAAACTATGACTACACCTTC. This gives the protein CASSPAQNYDYTF. The whole variable domain, filled in from reference TRBV7-2 and TRBJ1-2, reads GAGVSQSPSNKVTEKGKDVELRCDPISGHTALYWYRQSLGQGLEFLIYFQGNSAPDKSGLPSDRFSAERTGGSVSTLTIQRTQQEDSAVYLCASSPAQNYDYTFGSGTRLTVV.

This clonotype was observed at least ten times. The chain couples TRBV4-2 to TRBJ1-2, with D possibly TRBD1 on 6 matching bases. The CDR3 covers 13 residues. Per the germline V gene, CDR1 is LGHNA and CDR2 is YNFKEQ. V was pared by 0 bases and J by 5 bases, with 7 bases between. The CDR3: CASSQEGQYGYTF. DNA of the CDR3: TGTGCCAGCAGCCAAGAAGGACAGTATGGCTACACCTTC.

Ten or more counts support this clonotype. The rearrangement links TRBV2 to TRBJ1-4, with D possibly TRBD1 on 6 matching bases. Deletions cut 6 bases from V and 6 bases from J, with 11 bases between. Looked up from germline, CDR1 is SNHLY and CDR2 is FYNNEI. CDR3 length: 13 residues. The CDR3 DNA is TGTGCCAGCAGCCGGGACACAGATGAAAAACTGTTTTTT. As protein: CASSRDTDEKLFF.

In its sample, this clonotype was seen many times. The chain has TRBV7-2 and TRBJ1-4, with D possibly being TRBD1 (5 bases). In germline, CDR1 is SGHTA, CDR2 FQGNSA. Trimming stripped 0 bases from V and 1 base from J, with 6 bases between. This CDR3 has 15 residues. CDR3 region: CASSLARVTNEKLFF. The DNA of the CDR3 is TGTGCCAGCAGCTTAGCCAGGGTAACTAATGAAAAACTGTTTTTT.